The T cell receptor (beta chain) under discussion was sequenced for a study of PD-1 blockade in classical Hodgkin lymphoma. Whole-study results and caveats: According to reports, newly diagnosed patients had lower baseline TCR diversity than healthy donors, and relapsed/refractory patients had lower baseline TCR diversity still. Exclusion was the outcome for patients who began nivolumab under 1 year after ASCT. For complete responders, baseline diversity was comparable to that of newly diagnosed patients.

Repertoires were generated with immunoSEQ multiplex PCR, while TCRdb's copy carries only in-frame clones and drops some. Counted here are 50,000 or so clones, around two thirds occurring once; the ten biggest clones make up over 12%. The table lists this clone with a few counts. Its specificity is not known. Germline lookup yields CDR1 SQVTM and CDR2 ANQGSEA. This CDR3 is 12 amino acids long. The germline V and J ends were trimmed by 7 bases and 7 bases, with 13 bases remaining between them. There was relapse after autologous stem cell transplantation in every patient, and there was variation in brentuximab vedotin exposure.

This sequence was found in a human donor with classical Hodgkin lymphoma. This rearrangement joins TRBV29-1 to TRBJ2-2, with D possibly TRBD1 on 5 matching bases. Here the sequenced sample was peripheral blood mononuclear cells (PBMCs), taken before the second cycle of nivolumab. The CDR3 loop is CSADSRGGELFF. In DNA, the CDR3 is TGCAGCGCGGATAGTAGGGGCGGGGAGCTGTTTTTT.